The source of this T cell receptor (beta chain) is a study of human T cells and chemical hapten exposure. As for the study in general: DPC (0.01%) was patch tested on the upper back and read at 6 days. Study-level points and caveats: DPC sensitization left the count of TCRs above 1 in 1000 unchanged. While controls formed fewer of them, expanded TCRs formed significantly more large CDR3 similarity clusters.

The CDR3 is 16 residues long. V was clipped by 5 bases and J by 5 bases; unmatched bases: 10. Germline V gene data show CDR1 as MDHEN and CDR2 as SYDVKM. This clonotype has more than one count but fewer than ten. Its antigen is as yet unknown. TCRdb re-derived calls from the RACE reads in MiXCR, one entry per CDR3 protein. The sample records over 85,000 distinct CDR3 sequences, roughly a tenth being singletons. Time point: patch test 2, 6 weeks after DPC sensitization. The treatment here: therapeutic diphenylcyclopropenone sensitization with weekly scalp DPC. The rearrangement joins TRBV28 to TRBJ2-2; 8 bases are a match to TRBD1. The specimen comprised whole blood, sampled in connection with sensitization to the hapten diphenylcyclopropenone (DPC). This TCR came from a woman between 40 and 50 years old with alopecia areata. Some clones in this sample may be carry-over from other donors' samples. Here the CDR3 reads CASSLPDRGVTGELFF. Here the CDR3 DNA reads TGTGCCAGCAGTCTACCAGACAGGGGTGTGACCGGGGAGCTGTTTTTT.